This TCR beta chain is drawn from a study of T cell responses to AZD1222 COVID-19 vaccine. CDR3 length: 14 residues. Per the germline V gene, CDR1 is MGHDK and CDR2 is SYGVNS. V lost 2 bases and J lost 4, with 11 bases in between. Method: immunoSEQ multiplex PCR; TCRdb's copy keeps in-frame clones and lacks some. The table has about 150,000 clones, about 92% seen once. The clonotype was recovered from an adult in good health. The rearrangement joins TRBV25-1 to TRBJ2-5, with a tentative D call TRBD1 (7 bases). The source was peripheral blood, collected on day 0 of AZD1222 vaccination. CDR3 residues: CASSEPGGIETQYF. Here the CDR3 DNA reads TGTGCCAGCAGTGAACCAGGGGGGATAGAGACCCAGTACTTC.